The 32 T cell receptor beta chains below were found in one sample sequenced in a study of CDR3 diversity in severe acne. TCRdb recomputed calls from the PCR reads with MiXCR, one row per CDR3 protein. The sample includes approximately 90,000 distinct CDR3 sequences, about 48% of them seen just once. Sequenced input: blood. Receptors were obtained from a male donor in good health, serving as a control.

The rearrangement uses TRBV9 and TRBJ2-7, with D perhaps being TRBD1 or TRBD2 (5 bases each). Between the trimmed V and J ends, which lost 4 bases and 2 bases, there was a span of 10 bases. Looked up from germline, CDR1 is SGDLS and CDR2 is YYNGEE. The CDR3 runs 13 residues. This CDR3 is CASSRDGAYEQYF. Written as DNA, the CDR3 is TGTGCCAGCAGCCGGGACGGCGCCTACGAGCAGTACTTC.

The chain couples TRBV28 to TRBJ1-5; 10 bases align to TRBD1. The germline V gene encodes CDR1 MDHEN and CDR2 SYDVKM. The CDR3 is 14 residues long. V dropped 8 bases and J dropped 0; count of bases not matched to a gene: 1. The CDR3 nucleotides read TGTGCCAGCCGACAGGGGGCTAGCAATCAGCCCCAGCATTTT. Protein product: CASRQGASNQPQHF.

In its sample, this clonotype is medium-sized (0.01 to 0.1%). CDR3 sequence: CASKLTGTGELFF. Here the CDR3 DNA reads TGTGCCAGCAAGCTGACAGGGACCGGGGAGCTGTTTTTT. The rearrangement joins TRBV2 to TRBJ2-2; 7 bases align to TRBD1. Germline trimming cut 7 bases from V and 5 bases from J; bases unmatched to any gene: 4. This CDR3 region has 13 residues. The germline gives CDR1 SNHLY, CDR2 FYNNEI.

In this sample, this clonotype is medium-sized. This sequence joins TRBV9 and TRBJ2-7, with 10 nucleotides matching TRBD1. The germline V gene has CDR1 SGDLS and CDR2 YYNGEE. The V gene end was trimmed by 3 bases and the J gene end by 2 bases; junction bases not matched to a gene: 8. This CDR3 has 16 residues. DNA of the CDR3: TGTGCCAGCAGCGGCCACCGGGACAGGGGAACCTACGAGCAGTACTTC. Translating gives CASSGHRDRGTYEQYF. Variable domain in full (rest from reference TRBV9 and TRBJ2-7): DSGVTQTPKHLITATGQRVTLRCSPRSGDLSVYWYQQSLDQGLQFLIQYYNGEERAKGNILERFSAQQFPDLHSELNLSSLELGDSALYFCASSGHRDRGTYEQYFGPGTRLTVT.

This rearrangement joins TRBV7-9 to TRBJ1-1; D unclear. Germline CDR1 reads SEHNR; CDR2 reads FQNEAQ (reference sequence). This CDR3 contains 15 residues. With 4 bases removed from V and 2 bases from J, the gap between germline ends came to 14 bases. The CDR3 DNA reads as TGTGCCAGCAGCTCCCTAAGGTCGGGTAACACTGAAGCTTTCTTT. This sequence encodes CASSSLRSGNTEAFF.

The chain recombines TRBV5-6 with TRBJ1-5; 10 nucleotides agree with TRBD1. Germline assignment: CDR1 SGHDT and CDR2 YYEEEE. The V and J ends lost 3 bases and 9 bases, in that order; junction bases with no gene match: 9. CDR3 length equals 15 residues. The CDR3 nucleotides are TGTGCCAGCAGCTACGGGACAGGGGTTACATTGCCCCAGCATTTT. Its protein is CASSYGTGVTLPQHF.

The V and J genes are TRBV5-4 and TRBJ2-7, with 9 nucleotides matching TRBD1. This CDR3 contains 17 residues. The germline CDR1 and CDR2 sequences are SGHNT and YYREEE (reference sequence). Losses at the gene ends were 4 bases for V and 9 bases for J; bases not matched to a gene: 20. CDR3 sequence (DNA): TGTGCCAGCAGCCCCGGGACAGGGAGTAGCGCATTTCAGGGGCAGTACTTC. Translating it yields CASSPGTGSSAFQGQYF.

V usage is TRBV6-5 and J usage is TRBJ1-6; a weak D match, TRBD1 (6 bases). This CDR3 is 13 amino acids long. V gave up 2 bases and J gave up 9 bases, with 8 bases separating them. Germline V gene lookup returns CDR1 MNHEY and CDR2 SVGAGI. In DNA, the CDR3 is TGTGCCAGCAGTTACGACAGGACTTCACCCCTCCACTTT. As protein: CASSYDRTSPLHF.

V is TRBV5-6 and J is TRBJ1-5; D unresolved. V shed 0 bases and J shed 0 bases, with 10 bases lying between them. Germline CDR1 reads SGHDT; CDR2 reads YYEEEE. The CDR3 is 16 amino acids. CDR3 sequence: CASSLELADSNQPQHF. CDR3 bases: TGTGCCAGCAGCTTGGAACTAGCAGATAGCAATCAGCCCCAGCATTTT.

The CDR3 DNA reads TGTGCCAGCAGCTTAGTTAAGGGACAGGGGGCCTACGAGCAGTACTTC. Translated, it gives CASSLVKGQGAYEQYF. V is TRBV7-9 and J is TRBJ2-7; 11 positions agree with TRBD1. With V trimmed by 1 base and J by 2 bases, 4 bases remained unmatched. Germline V gene lookup returns CDR1 SEHNR and CDR2 FQNEAQ (reference sequence). The CDR3 is 16 amino acids.

The CDR3 coding sequence is TGTGCCAGCACCCTCTCGGATAGCGGGATGAGCTCCTACGAGCAGTACTTC. Translating gives CASTLSDSGMSSYEQYF. The chain links TRBV6-5 to TRBJ2-7, with 8 bases aligning to TRBD2. CDR1 and CDR2 from the germline V gene are MNHEY and SVGAGI. Unmatched junction bases numbered 14, after V lost 7 bases and J lost 0 bases. This CDR3 is built from 17 residues.

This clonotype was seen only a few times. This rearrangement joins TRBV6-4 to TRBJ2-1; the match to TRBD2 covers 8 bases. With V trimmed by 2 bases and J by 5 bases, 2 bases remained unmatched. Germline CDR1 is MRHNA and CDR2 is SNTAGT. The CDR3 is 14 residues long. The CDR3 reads CASSDGTSHNEQFF. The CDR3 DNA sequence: TGTGCCAGCAGTGACGGGACTAGTCACAATGAGCAGTTCTTC.

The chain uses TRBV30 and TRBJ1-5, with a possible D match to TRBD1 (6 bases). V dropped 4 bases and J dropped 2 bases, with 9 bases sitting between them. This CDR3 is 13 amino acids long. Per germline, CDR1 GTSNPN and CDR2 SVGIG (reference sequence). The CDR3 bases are TGTGCCTGGAATAAGGGGGGCAATCAGCCCCAGCATTTT. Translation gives CAWNKGGNQPQHF.

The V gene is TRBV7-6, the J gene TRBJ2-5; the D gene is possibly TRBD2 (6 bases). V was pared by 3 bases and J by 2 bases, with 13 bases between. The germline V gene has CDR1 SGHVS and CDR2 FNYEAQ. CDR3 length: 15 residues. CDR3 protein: CASSLTSGGQETQYF. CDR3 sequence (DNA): TGTGCCAGCAGCTTGACGTCCGGGGGTCAAGAGACCCAGTACTTC.

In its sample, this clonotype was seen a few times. Here the CDR3 reads CASSATGHRYQPQHF. Written as DNA, the CDR3 is TGTGCCAGCAGCGCGACGGGACACAGATATCAGCCCCAGCATTTT. This chain uses TRBV9 with TRBJ1-5; possible D gene TRBD1, 6 bases. Between the trimmed V and J ends, which lost 3 bases and 5 bases, there was a span of 15 bases. The CDR3 is made up of 15 amino acids. CDR1 is SGDLS, CDR2 YYNGEE, per germline.

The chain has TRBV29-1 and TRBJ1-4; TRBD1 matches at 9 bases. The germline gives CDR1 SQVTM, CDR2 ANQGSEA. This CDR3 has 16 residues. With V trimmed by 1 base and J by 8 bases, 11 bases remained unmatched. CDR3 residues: CSVEASRTGEREKLFF. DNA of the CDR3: TGCAGCGTTGAAGCTTCGAGGACAGGGGAAAGGGAAAAACTGTTTTTT.

CDR3 nucleotide sequence: TGCAGTGCTTCCCCAACTAGCGGGAGGGAGACCCAGTACTTC. Amino acid sequence: CSASPTSGRETQYF. This chain links TRBV20-1 with TRBJ2-5; 12 bases are a match to TRBD2. The CDR3 contains 14 residues. With V trimmed by 5 bases and J by 5 bases, 6 bases remained unmatched. CDR1 is DFQATT and CDR2 is SNEGSKA in the germline V gene (reference sequence).

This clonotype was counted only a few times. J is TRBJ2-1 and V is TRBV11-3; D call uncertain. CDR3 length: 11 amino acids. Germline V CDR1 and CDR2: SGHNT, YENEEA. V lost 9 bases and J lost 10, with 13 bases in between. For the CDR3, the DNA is TGTGCCAGTCGTTATACTAAGGAGCAGTTCTTC. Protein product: CASRYTKEQFF.

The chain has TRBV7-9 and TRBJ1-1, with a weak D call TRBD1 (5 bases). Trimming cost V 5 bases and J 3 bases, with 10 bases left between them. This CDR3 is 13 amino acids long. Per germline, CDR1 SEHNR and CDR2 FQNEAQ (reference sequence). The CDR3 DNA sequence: TGTGCCAGCAGCCTAACACAGGACACTGAAGCTTTCTTT. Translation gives CASSLTQDTEAFF.

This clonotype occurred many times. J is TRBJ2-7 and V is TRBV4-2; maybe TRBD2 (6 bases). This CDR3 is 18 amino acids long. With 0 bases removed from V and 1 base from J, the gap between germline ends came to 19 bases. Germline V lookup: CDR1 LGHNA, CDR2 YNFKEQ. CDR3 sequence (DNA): TGTGCCAGCAGCCAAGATCCCCAAGGTAGCGGCATTTCCTACGAGCAGTACTTC. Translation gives CASSQDPQGSGISYEQYF.

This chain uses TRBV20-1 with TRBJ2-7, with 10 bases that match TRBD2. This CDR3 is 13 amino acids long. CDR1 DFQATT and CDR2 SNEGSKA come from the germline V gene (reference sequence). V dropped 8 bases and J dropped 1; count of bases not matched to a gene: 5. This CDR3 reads CSIGTSVSYEQYF. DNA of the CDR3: TGCAGTATCGGGACTAGCGTATCCTACGAGCAGTACTTC.

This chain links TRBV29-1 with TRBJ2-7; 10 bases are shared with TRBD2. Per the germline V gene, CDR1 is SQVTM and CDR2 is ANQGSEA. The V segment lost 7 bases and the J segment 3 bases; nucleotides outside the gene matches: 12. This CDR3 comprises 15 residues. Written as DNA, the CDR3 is TGCAGCGCCGAAGGGCTAGCGGGAGATCGCTACGAGCAGTACTTC. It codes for CSAEGLAGDRYEQYF.

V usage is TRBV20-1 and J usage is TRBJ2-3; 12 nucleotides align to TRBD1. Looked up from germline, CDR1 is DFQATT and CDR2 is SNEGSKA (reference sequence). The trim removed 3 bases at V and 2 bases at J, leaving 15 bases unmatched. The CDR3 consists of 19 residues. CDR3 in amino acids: CSASSLGTGGFRDTDTQYF. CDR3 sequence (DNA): TGCAGTGCTAGTAGTCTTGGGACAGGGGGCTTTCGGGACACAGATACGCAGTATTTT.

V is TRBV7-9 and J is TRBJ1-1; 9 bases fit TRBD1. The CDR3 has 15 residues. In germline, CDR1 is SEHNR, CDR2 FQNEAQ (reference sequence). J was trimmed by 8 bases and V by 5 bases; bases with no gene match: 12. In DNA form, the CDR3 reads TGTGCCAGCAGCCCAGGGGTGCCGGGACAGGGCGAAGCTTTCTTT. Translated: CASSPGVPGQGEAFF.

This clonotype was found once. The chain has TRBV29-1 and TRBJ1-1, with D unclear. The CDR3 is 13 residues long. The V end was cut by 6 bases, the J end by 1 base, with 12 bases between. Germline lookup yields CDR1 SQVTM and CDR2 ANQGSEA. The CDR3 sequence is CSVGELANTEAFF. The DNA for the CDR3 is TGCAGCGTGGGAGAACTAGCGAACACTGAAGCTTTCTTT.

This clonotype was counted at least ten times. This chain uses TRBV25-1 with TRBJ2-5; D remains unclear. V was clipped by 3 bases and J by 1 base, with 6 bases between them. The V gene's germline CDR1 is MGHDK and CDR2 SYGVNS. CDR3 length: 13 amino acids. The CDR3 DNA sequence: TGTGCCAGCAGTGATCCAGCCCAAGAGACCCAGTACTTC. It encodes CASSDPAQETQYF.

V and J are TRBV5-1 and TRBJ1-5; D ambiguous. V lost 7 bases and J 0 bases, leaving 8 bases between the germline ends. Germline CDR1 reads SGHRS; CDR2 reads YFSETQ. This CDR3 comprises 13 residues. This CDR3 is CASRQNSNQPQHF. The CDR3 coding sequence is TGCGCCAGCCGGCAGAATAGCAATCAGCCCCAGCATTTT.

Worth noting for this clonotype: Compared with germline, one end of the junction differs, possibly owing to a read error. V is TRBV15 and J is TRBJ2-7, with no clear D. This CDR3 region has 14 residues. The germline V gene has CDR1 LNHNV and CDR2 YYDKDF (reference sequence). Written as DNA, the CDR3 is TGTGCCAGCAGTGGAGACAATCTCACCTACGGGCAGTACTTC. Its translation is CASSGDNLTYGQYF.

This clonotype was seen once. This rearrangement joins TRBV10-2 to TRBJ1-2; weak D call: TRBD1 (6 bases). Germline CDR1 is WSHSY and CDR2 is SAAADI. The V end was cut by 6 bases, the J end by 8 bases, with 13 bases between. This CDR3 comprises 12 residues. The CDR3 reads CASSEQGEGYTF. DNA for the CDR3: TGCGCCAGCAGCGAACAGGGAGAAGGCTACACCTTC.

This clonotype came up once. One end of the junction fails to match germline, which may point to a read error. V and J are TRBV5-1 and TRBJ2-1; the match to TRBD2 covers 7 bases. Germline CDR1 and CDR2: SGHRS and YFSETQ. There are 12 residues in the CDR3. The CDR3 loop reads CASSSGTTGQFF. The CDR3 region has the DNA TGTGCCAGCAGTTCCGGGACTACCGGGCAGTTCTTC. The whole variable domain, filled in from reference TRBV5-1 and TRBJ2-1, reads KAGVTQTPRYLIKTRGQQVTLSCSPISGHRSVSWYQQTPGQGLQFLFEYFSETQRNKGNFPGRFSGRQFSNSRSEMNVSTLELGDSALYLCASSSGTTGQFFGPGTRLTVL.

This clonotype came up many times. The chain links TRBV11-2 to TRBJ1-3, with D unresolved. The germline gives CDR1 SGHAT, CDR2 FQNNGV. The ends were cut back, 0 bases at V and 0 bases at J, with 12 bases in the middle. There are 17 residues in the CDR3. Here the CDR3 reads CASSLDRPGTSGNTIYF. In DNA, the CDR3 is TGTGCCAGCAGCTTAGATCGGCCAGGCACCTCTGGAAACACCATATATTTT.

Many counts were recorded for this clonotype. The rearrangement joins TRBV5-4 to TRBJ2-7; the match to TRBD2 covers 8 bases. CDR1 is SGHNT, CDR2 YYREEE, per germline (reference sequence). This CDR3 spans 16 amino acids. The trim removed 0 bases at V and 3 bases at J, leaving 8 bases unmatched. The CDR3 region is CASSLAAGGINYEQYF. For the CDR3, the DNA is TGTGCCAGCAGCTTGGCCGCGGGGGGCATTAACTACGAGCAGTACTTC.